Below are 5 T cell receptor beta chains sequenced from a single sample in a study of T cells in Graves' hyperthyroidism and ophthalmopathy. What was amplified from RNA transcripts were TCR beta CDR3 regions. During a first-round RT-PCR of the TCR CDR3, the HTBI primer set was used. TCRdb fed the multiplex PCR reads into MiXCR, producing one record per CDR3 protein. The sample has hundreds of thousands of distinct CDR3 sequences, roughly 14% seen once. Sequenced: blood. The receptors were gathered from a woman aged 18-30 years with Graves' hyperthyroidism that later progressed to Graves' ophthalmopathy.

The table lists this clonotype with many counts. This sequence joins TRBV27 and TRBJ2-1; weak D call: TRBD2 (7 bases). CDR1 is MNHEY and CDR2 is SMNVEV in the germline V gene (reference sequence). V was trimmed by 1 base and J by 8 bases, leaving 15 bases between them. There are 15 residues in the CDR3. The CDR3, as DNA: TGTGCCAGCAGTTTATTCGGGGGGCGAATCTATGAGCAGTTCTTC. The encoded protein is CASSLFGGRIYEQFF.

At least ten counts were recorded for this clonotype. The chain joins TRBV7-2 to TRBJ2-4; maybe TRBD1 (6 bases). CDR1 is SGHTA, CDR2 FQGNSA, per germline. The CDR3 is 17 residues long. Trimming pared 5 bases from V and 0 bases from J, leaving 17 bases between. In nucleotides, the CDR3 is TGTGCCAGCAGCCCAAAGACAGGAGCCCTAGCCAAAAACATTCAGTACTTC. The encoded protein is CASSPKTGALAKNIQYF.

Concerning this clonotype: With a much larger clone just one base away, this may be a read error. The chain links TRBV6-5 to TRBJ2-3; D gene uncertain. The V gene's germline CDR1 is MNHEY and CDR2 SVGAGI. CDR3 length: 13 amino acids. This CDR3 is CVSSYEDPDTQYF. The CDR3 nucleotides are TGTGTCAGCAGTTACGAAGACCCCGATACGCAGTATTTT.

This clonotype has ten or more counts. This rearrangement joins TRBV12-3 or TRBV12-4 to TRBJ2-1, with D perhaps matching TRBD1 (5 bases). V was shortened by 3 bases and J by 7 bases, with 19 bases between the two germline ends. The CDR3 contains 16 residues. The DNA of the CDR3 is TGTGCCAGCAGTTTTTTACAGGAAGGACCAGGGAATGAGCAGTTCTTC. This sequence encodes CASSFLQEGPGNEQFF.

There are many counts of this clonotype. The CDR3 DNA follows: TGTGCCAGTAGCATGGGACGGACAGGGTACGAGCAGTACTTC. It translates to CASSMGRTGYEQYF. The gene calls are TRBV19 and TRBJ2-7; TRBD1 agrees at 8 bases. The germline V gene has CDR1 LNHDA and CDR2 SQIVND (reference sequence). The V segment lost 6 bases and the J segment 4 bases; nucleotides outside the gene matches: 8. The CDR3 has 14 residues.